One sample yielded the 22 T cell receptor beta chains listed below, sequenced in a study of CD8+CD57+ T cells in acquired aplastic anemia. The template for TCR beta VDJ and CDR3 sequence profiling was genomic DNA. One entry per CDR3 protein, called by TCRdb with MiXCR from the reads. Of approximately 190,000 distinct CDR3 sequences listed, roughly half are singletons. The sequenced patients had an expansion of CD8+CD57+ cells seen by flow cytometry. The sample taken for sequencing was sorted CD4+, CD8+, or CD8+CD57+ T cells (not recorded which) from PBMCs. These receptors originate from a human donor with aplastic anemia.

The rearrangement links TRBV2 to TRBJ1-3; weak D call: TRBD1 (5 bases). Trimming cost V 6 bases and J 4 bases, with 16 bases left between them. Germline V gene data show CDR1 as SNHLY and CDR2 as FYNNEI. This CDR3 contains 15 residues. The CDR3 DNA reads TGTGCCAGCAGCCGGGAGCAGGGTGCGGGAAACACCATATATTTT. Its protein product is CASSREQGAGNTIYF.

This clonotype was counted at least ten times. V usage is TRBV24-1 and J usage is TRBJ1-2; D unclear. The CDR3 runs 13 residues. The germline V gene encodes CDR1 KGHDR and CDR2 SFDVKD. V lost 5 bases and J lost 1, with 7 bases in between. The CDR3 nucleotides read TGTGCCACCAGTGCCGGAGATAACTATGGCTACACCTTC. Translation gives CATSAGDNYGYTF.

The chain employs TRBV2 and TRBJ1-5; 8 bases match TRBD1. This CDR3 has 14 residues. With V trimmed by 6 bases and J by 1 base, 2 bases remained unmatched. Germline CDR1 is SNHLY and CDR2 is FYNNEI. CDR3 region: CASRQGESNQPQHF. DNA of the CDR3: TGTGCCAGCAGACAGGGGGAGAGCAATCAGCCCCAGCATTTT.

The chain has TRBV7-8 and TRBJ1-1; D is perhaps TRBD1 (6 bases). The CDR3 is made up of 12 amino acids. V was shortened by 4 bases and J by 7 bases, with 10 bases between the two germline ends. Germline V gene data show CDR1 as SGHVS and CDR2 as FQNEAQ. CDR3 nucleotides: TGTGCCAGCAGCTCGGGGGCAGGTGAAGCTTTCTTT. Translating gives CASSSGAGEAFF.

The chain recombines TRBV12-5 with TRBJ2-7; 11 bases agree with TRBD1. Per the germline V gene, CDR1 is LGHNT and CDR2 is FRNRAP. V was clipped by 6 bases and J by 6 bases; unmatched bases: 10. This CDR3 is built from 15 residues. This CDR3 reads CASGSPDRGRSEQYF. The CDR3 bases are TGTGCTAGTGGCTCCCCGGACAGGGGGCGGTCCGAGCAGTACTTC.

This clonotype was seen at least ten times. The rearrangement links TRBV9 to TRBJ2-1; D not certain. The CDR3 loop spans 16 amino acids. V lost 0 bases and J lost 6, with 16 bases in between. Germline CDR1 reads SGDLS; CDR2 reads YYNGEE. In nucleotides, the CDR3 is TGTGCCAGCAGCGTAGGCGGTTGGGTAGAAGGCAATGAGCAGTTCTTC. Translation gives CASSVGGWVEGNEQFF.

In this sample, this clonotype turned up many times. This chain joins TRBV5-1 and TRBJ2-1, with D unresolved. This CDR3 comprises 13 residues. The germline V and J ends were trimmed by 4 bases and 9 bases, with 14 bases remaining between them. Germline V gene data show CDR1 as SGHRS and CDR2 as YFSETQ. The CDR3 sequence is CASSHSSPREQFF. The CDR3 DNA is TGCGCCAGCAGCCACTCTTCTCCACGTGAGCAGTTCTTC.

A few counts support this clonotype. V usage is TRBV7-9 and J usage is TRBJ2-7; either TRBD1 or TRBD2 may supply D (5 bases each). There are 12 residues in the CDR3. Trimming pared 5 bases from V and 5 bases from J, leaving 10 bases between. Germline-derived CDR1 and CDR2 are SEHNR and FQNEAQ (reference sequence). The CDR3 nucleotides read TGTGCCAGCAGCCTCCGGGACCACGAGCAGTACTTC. This codes for CASSLRDHEQYF.

This chain uses TRBV10-1 with TRBJ1-2, with D possibly TRBD1 on 6 matching bases. V was cut by 7 bases and J by 7 bases, with 10 bases left in between. CDR3 length: 11 amino acids. Germline-derived CDR1 and CDR2 are WNHNN and SYGVQD (reference sequence). CDR3 coding DNA: TGCGCCAGCAAACAGGGTTCTGGCTACACCTTC. This translates into CASKQGSGYTF.

A remark on this clonotype: A single base separates this from a much larger clone, so it may be a read error. Because it lacks the conserved phenylalanine or tryptophan at the end, this CDR3 is likely a read error. This chain's CDR3 is CASSFGTAGANVLTL. The CDR3 nucleotides are TGCGCCAGCAGCTTCGGGACAGCCGGGGCCAACGTCCTGACTCTC. The V and J genes are TRBV5-1 and TRBJ2-6; 7 nucleotides agree with TRBD1. This CDR3 has 15 residues. With V trimmed by 2 bases and J by 4 bases, 3 bases remained unmatched. Germline-derived CDR1 and CDR2 are SGHRS and YFSETQ.

This clonotype was counted only a few times. This chain connects TRBV7-8 to TRBJ2-7; 10 bases match TRBD2. Germline V gene sequence: CDR1 SGHVS, CDR2 FQNEAQ. Trimming cost V 5 bases and J 2 bases; bases outside gene matches: 6. This CDR3 spans 15 amino acids. The CDR3 DNA sequence: TGTGCCAGCAGCCTCGGGACTAGCGCAACCTACGAGCAGTACTTC. Translating it yields CASSLGTSATYEQYF.

Notes on this clonotype: With a much larger clone just one base away, this may be a read error. The chain recombines TRBV20-1 with TRBJ2-2; 14 bases match TRBD2. Germline lookup yields CDR1 DFQATT and CDR2 SNEGSKA (reference sequence). This CDR3 has 17 residues. CDR3 sequence (DNA): TGCAGTGCTAGAGACCAGAGGACTAGCGGGGGGTCCGGGGAGCTGGTTTTT. Translation gives CSARDQRTSGGSGELVF.

About this clonotype: A single base separates this from a much larger clone, so it may be a read error. The chain employs TRBV5-4 and TRBJ2-7; 9 bases are a match to TRBD2. The CDR3 totals 14 residues. Per the germline V gene, CDR1 is SGHNT and CDR2 is YYREEE (reference sequence). Trimming cost V 4 bases and J 3 bases; bases outside gene matches: 5. DNA for the CDR3: TGTGCCAGCAGCCACCGCGGGGGGGGCTACGAGCAGTACTTC. This translates into CASSHRGGGYEQYF. Based on the CDR3 plus reference TRBV5-4 and TRBJ2-7, the full variable domain is ETGVTQSPTHLIKTRGQQVTLRCSSQSGHNTVSWYQQALGQGPQFIFQYYREEENGRGNFPPRFSGLQFPNYSSELNVNALELDDSALYLCASSHRGGGYEQYFGPGTRLTVT.

This clonotype was picked up many times. This rearrangement joins TRBV5-1 to TRBJ2-6; no clear D. Trimming stripped 2 bases from V and 2 bases from J, with 5 bases between. Germline V gives CDR1 SGHRS, CDR2 YFSETQ. The CDR3 extends over 14 amino acids. CDR3 DNA: TGCGCCAGCAGCTTTCTAACTGGGGCCAACGTCCTGACTTTC. Protein: CASSFLTGANVLTF. Full variable domain (rest looked up from reference TRBV5-1 and TRBJ2-6): KAGVTQTPRYLIKTRGQQVTLSCSPISGHRSVSWYQQTPGQGLQFLFEYFSETQRNKGNFPGRFSGRQFSNSRSEMNVSTLELGDSALYLCASSFLTGANVLTFGAGSRLTVL.

This clonotype was counted at least ten times. The chain employs TRBV15 and TRBJ1-5; D unresolved. Germline V gives CDR1 LNHNV, CDR2 YYDKDF (reference sequence). Trimming removed 1 base at V and 5 bases at J, with 3 bases between. CDR3 length equals 12 residues. The CDR3 is CATSRADQPQHF. DNA for the CDR3: TGTGCCACCAGCAGAGCCGATCAGCCCCAGCATTTT.

The chain recombines TRBV11-3 with TRBJ2-2; D call uncertain. The CDR3 contains 14 residues. Germline loops: CDR1 SGHNT, CDR2 YENEEA. The V and J ends lost 5 bases and 0 bases respectively, with 7 bases between them. CDR3 loop: CASSGCANTGELFF. The DNA for the CDR3 is TGTGCCAGCAGCGGCTGTGCGAACACCGGGGAGCTGTTTTTT.

V is TRBV15 and J is TRBJ2-7; D unclear. The CDR3 runs 13 residues. Trimming took off 0 bases at V and 7 bases at J, with 10 bases between the two ends. Germline assignment: CDR1 LNHNV and CDR2 YYDKDF (reference sequence). The CDR3 reads CATSRDRSAEQYF. As DNA, the CDR3 is TGTGCCACCAGCAGAGATCGGAGCGCTGAGCAGTACTTC.

This clonotype came up many times. The CDR3 bases are TGCGCCAGCAGCCAAGAGGGGATAGCCGTCCTTGGAGAGCAGTACTTC. Protein sequence: CASSQEGIAVLGEQYF. The chain is built from TRBV4-1 and TRBJ2-7; D uncertain. The CDR3 length is 16 residues. The V end lost 0 bases, the J end lost 7 bases, and 19 bases lay between the germline ends. CDR1 is MGHRA and CDR2 is YSYEKL in the germline V gene.

The V call is TRBV2, the J call TRBJ2-7, with 7 bases fitting TRBD1. This CDR3 spans 12 amino acids. Trimming at V came to 5 bases and at J to 5 bases, leaving 3 bases not matched to a gene. The germline V gene encodes CDR1 SNHLY and CDR2 FYNNEI. The CDR3 DNA sequence: TGTGCCAGCAGTACCGACAGGGACGAGCAGTACTTC. It encodes CASSTDRDEQYF. Full variable domain (missing parts from reference TRBV2 and TRBJ2-7): EPEVTQTPSHQVTQMGQEVILRCVPISNHLYFYWYRQILGQKVEFLVSFYNNEISEKSEIFDDQFSVERPDGSNFTLKIRSTKLEDSAMYFCASSTDRDEQYFGPGTRLTVT.

At least ten counts were recorded for this clonotype. V is TRBV28 and J is TRBJ2-7; D is perhaps TRBD2 (5 bases). V dropped 2 bases and J dropped 9 bases, with 8 bases sitting between them. This CDR3 has 11 amino acids. Germline CDR1 and CDR2: MDHEN and SYDVKM. The CDR3 here is CASSLEGGQYF. In DNA form, the CDR3 reads TGTGCCAGCAGTTTAGAGGGCGGGCAGTACTTC. Full variable domain (outside the CDR3, taken from reference TRBV28 and TRBJ2-7): DVKVTQSSRYLVKRTGEKVFLECVQDMDHENMFWYRQDPGLGLRLIYFSYDVKMKEKGDIPEGYSVSREKKERFSLILESASTNQTSMYLCASSLEGGQYFGPGTRLTVT.

This clonotype was detected only a few times. The chain combines TRBV27 with TRBJ2-3; either TRBD1 or TRBD2 may fit D (5 bases each). V gave up 5 bases and J gave up 0 bases, with 12 bases separating them. This CDR3 has 15 residues. In germline, CDR1 is MNHEY, CDR2 SMNVEV (reference sequence). This chain's CDR3 is CASSVRDRSTDTQYF. The CDR3 DNA reads as TGTGCCAGCAGTGTCCGGGACCGGAGCACAGATACGCAGTATTTT.

A word on this clonotype: This may be a read error: a much more frequent sequence differs by one nucleotide. The rearrangement links TRBV5-1 to TRBJ1-3; no firm D call. This CDR3 comprises 13 residues. CDR1 is SGHRS and CDR2 is YFSETQ in the germline V gene. CDR3 loop: CASTRVSGNTIHF. CDR3 nucleotides: TGCGCCAGCACAAGGGTAAGTGGAAACACCATACATTTT.